This record concerns one TCR beta chain sequence. CDR3 length equals 14 residues. Trimming took 1 base from V and 0 from J, leaving 7 bases between them. CDR1 is LGHNA and CDR2 is YNFKEQ in the germline V gene. Original methodology: Nucleated cell counts were estimated from reference gene primer amplification. Using immunoSEQ multiplex PCR, the repertoire was profiled, and TCRdb retains in-frame clones only, with some absent. V, J and clone size reflect that table, while D and trimming were determined from the DNA. The sample consists of tens of thousands of clones, around 91% of them appearing once. This sample is part of a study of blood T cell repertoires in COVID-19. The overall study: Italy, Spain and the United States were the sources of the convalescent and acute COVID-19 samples. PBMCs, B-cell-depleted T cells, or T cells were the source of the cDNA or gDNA that made up the material.

Material for sequencing was peripheral blood. This TCR derives from a man aged 50-59 years with acute or convalescent COVID-19. The rearrangement uses TRBV4-2 and TRBJ2-7; D uncertain. CDR3 coding DNA: TGTGCCAGCAGCCAAGCTTTTTCCTCCTACGAGCAGTACTTC. This codes for CASSQAFSSYEQYF.